This T cell receptor beta chain was obtained from a study of naive and memory T cell subsets. CDR3 length equals 13 residues. Looked up from germline, CDR1 is LGHNA and CDR2 is YSLEER. Between the trimmed V and J ends, which lost 1 base and 3 bases, there was a span of 7 bases. Study outcomes and limitations: Possibly reflecting memory cells re-expressing CD45RA, a few larger clonotypes occurred in naive repertoires, especially CD8.

An equimolar mix of two oligonucleotides served as the beta constant-region primer for TRBC1 and TRBC2. Ligated cDNA was amplified by four rounds of PCR with nested alpha and beta constant-region primers and SP2. MiXCR, run by TCRdb on the UMI-ligation and nested PCR reads, gives a single entry per CDR3 protein. The repertoire holds approximately 140,000 distinct CDR3 sequences, with over 20% as singletons. Note on this clonotype: Antigen: not known.

Sequences were obtained from naive CD4+ T cells from blood. The receptor was isolated from a human donor in good health. This chain links TRBV4-3 with TRBJ2-7; D is undetermined. In nucleotides, the CDR3 is TGCGCCAGCAGCCAAGGGAACGGCTACGAGCAGTACTTC. Amino acids: CASSQGNGYEQYF.